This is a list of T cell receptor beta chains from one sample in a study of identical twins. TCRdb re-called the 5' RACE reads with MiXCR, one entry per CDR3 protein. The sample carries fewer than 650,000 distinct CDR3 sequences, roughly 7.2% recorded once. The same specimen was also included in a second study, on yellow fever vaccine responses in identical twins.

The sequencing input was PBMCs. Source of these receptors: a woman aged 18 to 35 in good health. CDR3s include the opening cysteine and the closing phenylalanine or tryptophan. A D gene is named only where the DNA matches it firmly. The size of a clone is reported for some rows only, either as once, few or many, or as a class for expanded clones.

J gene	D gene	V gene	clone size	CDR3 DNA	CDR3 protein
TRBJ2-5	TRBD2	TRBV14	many	TGTGCCAGCAGCCTCAGACTAGCCCAAGAGACCCAGTACTTC	CASSLRLAQETQYF
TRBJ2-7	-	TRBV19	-	TGTGCCAGTAGTATGACCTTAGGGGAGCAGTACTTC	CASSMTLGEQYF
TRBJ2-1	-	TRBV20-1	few	TGCAGTGCAACTGACAGGTTTAGCTCCTACAATGAGCAGTTCTTC	CSATDRFSSYNEQFF
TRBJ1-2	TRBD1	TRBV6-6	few	TGTGCCAGCAGTCCTGGGACAGGGAATGGCTACACCTTC	CASSPGTGNGYTF
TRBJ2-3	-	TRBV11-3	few	TGTGCCAGCAGCTTCACCCGAGGGCAGTATTTT	CASSFTRGQYF
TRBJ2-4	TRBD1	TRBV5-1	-	TGCGCCAGCTCCCCGATCACAGGGGTCAAAAACATTCAGTACTTC	CASSPITGVKNIQYF
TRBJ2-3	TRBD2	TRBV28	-	TGTGCCAGCACTCGTAGCGGGGGCCATCGTTTCGGCACAGATACGCAGTATTTT	CASTRSGGHRFGTDTQYF
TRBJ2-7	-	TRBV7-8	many	TGTGCCAGCAGCCCGAGGGACGGGGCGGGGTACGAGCAGTACTTC	CASSPRDGAGYEQYF
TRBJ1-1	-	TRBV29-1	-	TGCAGCGTTGAGGGCACAACGAAGGTGACCTCTGAAGCTTTCTTT	CSVEGTTKVTSEAFF
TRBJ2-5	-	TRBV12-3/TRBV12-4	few	TGTGCCAGCAGCGGTCCCGGGTTCGGGGAGACCCAGTACTTC	CASSGPGFGETQYF
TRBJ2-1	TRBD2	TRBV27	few	TGTGCCAGCAGTGGGCTCTCGGGAGGGTACAATGAGCAGTTCTTC	CASSGLSGGYNEQFF
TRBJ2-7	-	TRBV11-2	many	TGTGCCAGCAGCTTCGCCGACGGAGAAAACTACGAGCAGTACTTC	CASSFADGENYEQYF
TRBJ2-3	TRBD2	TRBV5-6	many	TGTGCCAGCAGCTTTTTAACGGGAGGGCCTGCAGATACGCAGTATTTT	CASSFLTGGPADTQYF
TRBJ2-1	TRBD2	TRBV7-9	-	TGTGCCAGCAGCTCACGACTAGGGGTAGCGGGAGTACTTGAGCAGTTCTTC	CASSSRLGVAGVLEQFF
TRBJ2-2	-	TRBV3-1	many	TGTGCCACCCAGAAAATCGCGAACACCGGGGAGCTGTTTTTT	CATQKIANTGELFF
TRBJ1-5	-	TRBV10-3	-	TGTGCTATCAGTGAGTCGTGGAGAGGGGATCAGCCCCAGCATTTT	CAISESWRGDQPQHF
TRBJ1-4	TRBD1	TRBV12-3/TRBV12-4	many	TGTGCCAGCAGGAAAAGGACAGGGGGTGAAAAACTGTTTTTT	CASRKRTGGEKLFF
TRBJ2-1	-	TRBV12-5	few	TGTGCTAGTGGTTTCGGGGATGAGCAGTTCTTC	CASGFGDEQFF
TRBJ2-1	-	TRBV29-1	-	TGCAGCGTACCTGGAGGGGGAATCGGGTGGACAAATGAGCAGTTCTTC	CSVPGGGIGWTNEQFF
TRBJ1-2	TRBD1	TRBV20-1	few	TGCAGTGCTAGATCAGATAGACAGGGGGACTATGGCTACACCTTC	CSARSDRQGDYGYTF
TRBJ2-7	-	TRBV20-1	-	TGCAGTGCCACTGATAGACCGGCCTACGAGCAGTACTTC	CSATDRPAYEQYF
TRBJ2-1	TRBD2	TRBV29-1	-	TGCAGCGTTGGTACTAGCGGGAAGGGCATCTACAATGAGCAGTTCTTC	CSVGTSGKGIYNEQFF
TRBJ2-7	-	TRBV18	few	TGTGCCAGCTCACCACCGGACAGCTCCTACGAGCAGTACTTC	CASSPPDSSYEQYF
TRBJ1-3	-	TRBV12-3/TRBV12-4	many	TGTGCCAGCAGTCCTCTCGGGACTCCAGACACCATATATTTT	CASSPLGTPDTIYF
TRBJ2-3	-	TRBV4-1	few	TGCGCCAGCAGCCAGGGCCAAGCGGATACGCAGTATTTT	CASSQGQADTQYF
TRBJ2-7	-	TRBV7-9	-	TGTGCCAGCAGCTTTCTAGGACACCCAAGGGAGCAGTACTTC	CASSFLGHPREQYF
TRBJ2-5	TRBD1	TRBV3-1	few	TGTGCCAGCAGCCAGGACAGGGGGCGCGGAGAGACCCAGTACTTC	CASSQDRGRGETQYF
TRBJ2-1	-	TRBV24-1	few	TGTGCCACCAGTGATTTTAAGACAGATCATAGCTCCTACAATGAGCAGTTCTTC	CATSDFKTDHSSYNEQFF
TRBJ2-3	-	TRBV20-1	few	TGCAGTGCCCCGGTAGGGAGTCGGACAGATACGCAGTATTTT	CSAPVGSRTDTQYF
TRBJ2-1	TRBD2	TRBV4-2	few	TGTGCCAGCAGCCGGGCACTAGCGGTGTCCTACAATGAGCAGTTCTTC	CASSRALAVSYNEQFF
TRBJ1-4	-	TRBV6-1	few	TGTGCCAGCAGTGGGGGGAGCGGAACTAATGAAAAACTGTTTTTT	CASSGGSGTNEKLFF
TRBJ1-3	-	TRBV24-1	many	TGTGCCACCAGTGATAACAGGGTGACTGGAAACACCATATATTTT	CATSDNRVTGNTIYF
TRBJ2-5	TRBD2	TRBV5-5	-	TGTGCCAGCAGCTCCCGGCCTAGCGGGGGGCAACAAGAGACCCAGTACTTC	CASSSRPSGGQQETQYF
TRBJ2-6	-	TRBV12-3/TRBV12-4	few	TGTGCCAGCAGAGATAGCGGACTTGGGGCCAACGTCCTGACTTTC	CASRDSGLGANVLTF
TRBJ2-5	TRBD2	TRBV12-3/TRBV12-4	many	TGTGCCAGCAGTTCCCAGCGGGGGTGGGCCGAGACCCAGTACTTC	CASSSQRGWAETQYF
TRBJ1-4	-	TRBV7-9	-	TGTGCCAGCAGCTCCTGGCAGAATAATGAAAAACTGTTTTTT	CASSSWQNNEKLFF
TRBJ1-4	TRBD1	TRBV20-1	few	TGCAGTGCTAGGGCCACAGGGGGCTTCTCCTTCTATGCCGAAGAAAAACTGTTTTTT	CSARATGGFSFYAEEKLFF
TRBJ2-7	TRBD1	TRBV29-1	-	TGCAGCGTTGAAGTTTGGGACAGGGACAACGAGCAGTACTTC	CSVEVWDRDNEQYF
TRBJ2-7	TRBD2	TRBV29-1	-	TGCAGCGTAGCGCGGGACGGGGGGGGTGGCTACGAGCAGTACTTC	CSVARDGGGGYEQYF
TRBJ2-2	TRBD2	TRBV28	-	TGTGCCAGCAGTTTTAGAGGACTAGCGGGCGCCCGGGAGCTGTTTTTT	CASSFRGLAGARELFF
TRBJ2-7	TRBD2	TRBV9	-	TGTGCCAGCAGCTCCAGGACTAGCGCCTACCACTACGAGCAGTACTTC	CASSSRTSAYHYEQYF
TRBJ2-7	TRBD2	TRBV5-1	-	TGCGCCAGCAGCTTGGATGGTACTAGCGGGAGTTACGAGCAGTACTTC	CASSLDGTSGSYEQYF
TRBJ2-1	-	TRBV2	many	TGTGCCAGCAGTGACAGGGGATACAATGAGCAGTTCTTC	CASSDRGYNEQFF
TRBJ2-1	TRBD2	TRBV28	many	TGTGCCAGCAGTTTACTACCTAGCGGAGGTAGCCATGAGCAGTTCTTC	CASSLLPSGGSHEQFF
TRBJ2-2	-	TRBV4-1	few	TGCGCCAGCAGCCCCTTCGGAAGCGGACCAAACACCGGGGAGCTGTTTTTT	CASSPFGSGPNTGELFF
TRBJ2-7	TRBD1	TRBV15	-	TGTGCCACCAGCAGAGACGGGACAGGGCTAAGCTCCTACGAGCAGTACTTC	CATSRDGTGLSSYEQYF
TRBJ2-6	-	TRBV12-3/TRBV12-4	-	TGTGCCAGCAGTCCGGGACTCACCCGCTCTGGGGCCAACGTCCTGACTTTC	CASSPGLTRSGANVLTF
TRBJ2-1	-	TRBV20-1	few	TGCAGTGCTAGATCCCTGGGTAGCGGCCTCTACAATGAGCAGTTCTTC	CSARSLGSGLYNEQFF
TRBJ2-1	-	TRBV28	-	TGTGCCAGCAATACTAGATCGGGCTCATATGAGCAGTTCTTC	CASNTRSGSYEQFF
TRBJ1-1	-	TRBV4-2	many	TGTGCCAGCAGCCAAGGGGGGGGCCTGGAAGCTTTCTTT	CASSQGGGLEAFF
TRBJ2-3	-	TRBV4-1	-	TGCGCCAGCAGCCTACCCGTGGGGGATACGCAGTATTTT	CASSLPVGDTQYF
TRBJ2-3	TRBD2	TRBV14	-	TGTGCCAGCAGCCAAGGAGCGGGGGATACGCAGTATTTT	CASSQGAGDTQYF
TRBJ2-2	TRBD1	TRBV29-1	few	TGCAGCTCCGCCCTATGGGGGGGGGGACAGGGGGATTCTACGAACACCGGGGAGCTGTTTTTT	CSSALWGGGQGDSTNTGELFF
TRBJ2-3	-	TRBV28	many	TGTGCCAGCAGTTTATGGTCACTCTCCACAGATACGCAGTATTTT	CASSLWSLSTDTQYF
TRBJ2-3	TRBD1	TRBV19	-	TGTGCCAGCGCCTCACGTGGGGACAGGGCCACCTTCACAGATACGCAGTATTTT	CASASRGDRATFTDTQYF
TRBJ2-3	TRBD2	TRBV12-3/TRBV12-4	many	TGTGCCAGCGGCCCGGGGGGGATAGGGGATACGCAGTATTTT	CASGPGGIGDTQYF
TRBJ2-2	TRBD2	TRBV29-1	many	TGCAGCGTTGGAGCGGGGGGGAACACCGGGGAGCTGTTTTTT	CSVGAGGNTGELFF
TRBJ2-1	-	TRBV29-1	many	TGCAGCGTTGAAGATCCGGGGGACTCCTACAATGAGCAGTTCTTC	CSVEDPGDSYNEQFF
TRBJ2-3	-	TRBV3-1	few	TGTGCCAGCAGCCTTCACAGGGAACCCGCAGATACGCAGTATTTT	CASSLHREPADTQYF